This TCR beta chain is drawn from a study of blood T cells in healthy people across ages (dated by TCRdb to the mid-2010s). Notes on the research overall: In model experiments, template switching captured about one uniquely barcoded TCR beta cDNA molecule for every two T cells. The study measured age-related changes in TCR beta repertoire diversity using deep sequencing normalized with unique cDNA molecular identifiers. To avoid experimental bias, donors of different ages were randomly spread across the sequencing lanes. Using the same blood draw, the study looked at two additional independent replicas of 1 million unique cDNA reads for two donors, one aged 18 to 29 and the other aged 80 or older. Donors were grouped into four age groups: young (average about 15 years), middle-aged (39), aged (62) and long-lived (over 80). Here is what the overall study found, with its caveats: Compared with the aged group, the long-lived group had more naive CD4+ T cells, fewer expanded clones and increased TCR diversity, suggesting age selection. A strong correlation was found between observed TCR beta diversity and the percentage of naive T cells measured by flow cytometry. Observed TCR beta diversity per million T cells fell roughly linearly with age, and a significant reduction was already apparent by age around 36. Total diversity estimates from one million sequenced T cells were considered lower bounds and underestimates. Because the CMV infection status of the donors was unknown, age-related changes in expanded clonotypes may potentially have been confounded. Because profiling used bulk unsorted PBMCs, naive and antigen-experienced compartments could not be compared conclusively.

The approximately 40 donors, aged about 6 to 95 years, were systemically healthy Caucasian individuals from Russia. Ten milliliters of peripheral blood were drawn from each donor into EDTA-treated Vacutainer tubes. Ficoll-Paque density-gradient centrifugation was used to isolate PBMCs, with at least 6.5 million obtained per sample. Trizol reagent was used to extract total RNA from PBMCs, with at least 6 micrograms per sample. For every donor, flow cytometry on a PBMC aliquot measured the percentage of naive CD45RAhigh/CD27high T cells. The library was produced with 5' RACE. TCRdb records Illumina HiSeq 2500 as the sequencer. A second PCR of 7 to 11 cycles was performed with a sample-barcoded 5' primer and a J-beta primer mix. A template-switch 5' adaptor carrying 12 random nucleotides introduced a unique molecular identifier onto each TCR beta cDNA molecule. Each sample yielded at least 3 million CDR3-containing paired-end reads. First-strand cDNA synthesis was performed from all RNA using the Mint cDNA synthesis kit, with priming by a TRBC-specific oligonucleotide. All cDNA was treated with uracil-DNA glycosylase and then went through a first 18-cycle PCR with the universal primers M1SS and BC2_uni_R. Per the original workflow: Each sample was normalized by randomly selecting 1 million high-quality reads, each carrying a distinct molecular identifier. Instead of being binned into consensus sequences, reads with shared molecular identifiers were discarded. CDR3 identification, clonotype clustering and error correction used MiTCR with a Q25 quality threshold and the strictest error-elimination algorithm. A nonparametric unseen species model using Euler transformation provided a lower-bound estimate of total TCR beta diversity. TCRdb applied fastp at Q25 and MiXCR to the public reads, then kept only in-frame beta chains. Merged by CDR3 protein, the rows form single entries marked with the most common genes and DNA. The V and J calls follow TCRdb's processing rather than the paper's. The sample table holds roughly 1.5 million distinct CDR3 sequences, of which roughly 43% were seen once. The ten largest clones capture 4% of the sample.

Note on this clonotype: Its target antigen remains unknown. The input lacks base qualities; no much larger clone sits a single base away.

The germline V gene sets CDR1 to SGHTA and CDR2 to FQGNSA. V lost 3 bases and J lost 10 bases, and the count of bases not matched to a germline gene is 10. From its cysteine to its phenylalanine, the CDR3 spans 14 amino acids. Solely the CDR3 DNA is kept, with 42 bases framed from the first base. This TCR derives from a woman between 18 and 30 years old in good health. The material sequenced was blood. The sequence is built from TRBV7-2 and TRBJ2-3, with 7 central nucleotides matching TRBD2. The DNA sequence is TGTGCCAGCAGCTTTGCGGGAGTTGTGGATGCGCAGTATTTT. It encodes CASSFAGVVDAQYF. With the portions outside the CDR3 filled from the reference TRBV7-2 and TRBJ2-3 genes, the complete variable region becomes GAGVSQSPSNKVTEKGKDVELRCDPISGHTALYWYRQSLGQGLEFLIYFQGNSAPDKSGLPSDRFSAERTGGSVSTLTIQRTQQEDSAVYLCASSFAGVVDAQYFGPGTRLTVL.